This T cell receptor (beta chain) originates from a study of CD8+ T cells in alopecia areata. For the study at large: Treated patients took oral tofacitinib at 5 to 10 mg twice daily.

Study-wide results and limits: In blood and scalp, many expanded lesional clones persisted during tofacitinib.

Reverse transcribed after extraction, RNA yielded cDNA as the sequencing template. Sequencing used immunoSEQ multiplex PCR; TCRdb keeps in-frame clones, though not all of them. The table includes some 95,000 clones, around 40% detected once. The treatment was: oral pan-JAK inhibitor, 5-10 mg twice daily. About this clone itself: The antigen remains unidentified.

Germline V lookup: CDR1 MGHRA, CDR2 YSYEKL. V dropped 5 bases and J dropped 0 bases, with 11 bases sitting between them. The CDR3 length is 14 residues. The sample consisted of CD8+ T cells sorted from blood, taken at week 24, from a patient treated with tofacitinib. The sequence derives from a human donor with alopecia areata. The J gene is TRBJ2-7, the V gene TRBV4-1, with D hard to call. CDR3 sequence: CASSVTKSSYEQYF. Written as DNA, the CDR3 is TGCGCCAGCAGCGTGACGAAGAGCTCCTACGAGCAGTACTTC.